Reported below is one T cell receptor (beta chain). Its antigen is as yet unknown. This record comes from a study of cytomegalovirus exposure and HLA in healthy donors. CDR1 is GTSNPN and CDR2 is SVGIG in the germline V gene (reference sequence). V was pared by 3 bases and J by 8 bases, with 19 bases between. The CDR3 contains 14 residues. Whole-study findings and limits: Researchers counted approximately 160 TCR beta chains as cytomegalovirus-associated. Later analysis suggested links between common viral pathogens and several top significant clusters. Despite most TCR sequences being rare, some public TCRs occurred in many donors.

Both 60 Vbeta primers and 13 Jbeta primers went into the PCR. Data came from immunoSEQ multiplex PCR; TCRdb stores just in-frame clones and leaves some out. Of 200,000 to 250,000 clones detected, around four fifths appear once; the ten largest clones hold around 2.8%. Sample: PBMCs. The sequence was collected from a woman between 55 and 75 years old in good health and CMV-seropositive. This chain joins TRBV30 and TRBJ1-2; D may be TRBD1 (5 bases). CDR3 region: CAWRQTGGLRGYTF. The CDR3 nucleotides read TGTGCCTGGAGACAAACGGGGGGTTTACGCGGCTACACCTTC.